The rows below give T cell receptor beta chains drawn from one sample of a study of early T cells in non-severe SARS-CoV-2 infection. TCRdb called the 5' RACE reads again in MiXCR, with one record for every CDR3 protein. In the table there are tens of thousands of distinct CDR3 sequences, 9% to 15% of which are singletons. The specimen was whole blood. These receptors came from an adult who was a healthcare worker with PCR-confirmed SARS-CoV-2 infection or an uninfected control (not recorded which). The CDR3 runs from the conserved cysteine through the conserved F or W. Fields, in order: J gene, V gene, D gene, clone size, CDR3 protein, CDR3 DNA. D genes are given only for firm matches. The size entry is marked missing in some rows and otherwise reads once, few, many or a size class.

>TRBJ2-7|TRBV11-2|TRBD2|NA
CASRPDGLAGDEQYF
TGTGCCAGCAGACCCGATGGACTAGCGGGAGATGAGCAGTACTTC
>TRBJ2-3|TRBV20-1|TRBD2|NA
CSARVWASGRTDTQYF
TGCAGTGCTAGGGTCTGGGCTAGCGGTCGCACAGATACGCAGTATTTT
>TRBJ2-3|TRBV19|TRBD2|many
CASSIGDYADTQYF
TGTGCCAGTAGTATAGGGGACTACGCGGATACGCAGTATTTT
>TRBJ2-5|TRBV11-2|NA|NA
CASSFVGGERTQYF
TGTGCCAGCAGCTTCGTCGGGGGAGAGAGGACCCAGTACTTC
>TRBJ2-1|TRBV20-1|TRBD2|many
CSARDLTSGSQRYRGNEQFF
TGCAGTGCTAGAGATCTTACTAGCGGGAGTCAACGCTATCGGGGGAATGAGCAGTTCTTC
>TRBJ2-1|TRBV29-1|NA|many
CSVLRTAYNEQFF
TGCAGCGTTCTCCGGACAGCTTACAATGAGCAGTTCTTC
>TRBJ2-1|TRBV12-3/TRBV12-4|TRBD2|few
CASRQTSGRRDEQFF
TGTGCCAGCAGACAGACTAGCGGGAGGCGAGATGAGCAGTTCTTC
>TRBJ1-2|TRBV12-3/TRBV12-4|NA|NA
CASSLTGTYGYTF
TGTGCCAGCAGTTTAACAGGGACCTATGGCTACACCTTC
>TRBJ1-2|TRBV28|NA|NA
CASSLSGQRNYGYTF
TGTGCCAGCAGCCTTTCCGGACAGCGAAACTATGGCTACACCTTC
>TRBJ2-3|TRBV27|NA|many
CASSPISSDTQYF
TGTGCCAGCAGCCCGATTTCCTCAGATACGCAGTATTTT
>TRBJ2-5|TRBV28|NA|NA
CASNLGETQYF
TGTGCCAGCAACCTGGGCGAGACCCAGTACTTC
>TRBJ2-1|TRBV12-3/TRBV12-4|NA|many
CASSRQGAAGEQFF
TGTGCCAGCAGCCGTCAAGGGGCGGCGGGAGAGCAGTTCTTC
>TRBJ2-2|TRBV28|TRBD1|many
CASRTGAGELFF
TGTGCCAGCAGAACAGGGGCCGGGGAGCTGTTTTTT
>TRBJ2-7|TRBV7-9|NA|many
CASSFGGAEQYF
TGTGCCAGCAGCTTTGGGGGGGCCGAGCAGTACTTC
>TRBJ1-1|TRBV9|TRBD1|NA
CASSEQGANTEAFF
TGTGCCAGCAGCGAGCAGGGGGCTAACACTGAAGCTTTCTTT
>TRBJ2-3|TRBV3-1|TRBD2|NA
CASSEWSGSGTDTQYF
TGTGCCAGCAGCGAGTGGAGCGGGAGTGGCACAGATACGCAGTATTTT
>TRBJ2-1|TRBV7-3|TRBD2|NA
CASSLLAGAYNEQFF
TGTGCCAGCAGCTTATTAGCGGGAGCCTACAATGAGCAGTTCTTC
>TRBJ2-1|TRBV28|NA|few
CASSLPDNEQFF
TGTGCCAGCAGTTTACCGGACAATGAGCAGTTCTTC
>TRBJ2-2|TRBV7-8|TRBD1|few
CASSLRGQTNTGELFF
TGTGCCAGCAGTTTACGGGGACAGACGAACACCGGGGAGCTGTTTTTT
>TRBJ2-7|TRBV29-1|NA|few
CSVRERVEQGRAYEQYF
TGCAGCGTTCGGGAGAGGGTGGAACAGGGACGGGCGTACGAGCAGTACTTC
>TRBJ2-1|TRBV28|TRBD2|many
CASSHRTSGTTNEQFF
TGTGCCAGCAGTCATCGGACTAGCGGGACTACCAATGAGCAGTTCTTC
>TRBJ2-2|TRBV7-2|NA|NA
CASSPGRANTGELFF
TGTGCCAGCAGCCCCGGTAGGGCGAACACCGGGGAGCTGTTTTTT
>TRBJ2-2|TRBV3-1|NA|many
CASNQLNTGELFF
TGTGCCAGCAACCAACTGAACACCGGGGAGCTGTTTTTT
>TRBJ2-1|TRBV12-3/TRBV12-4|TRBD1|NA
CASSFRDRGGDEQFF
TGTGCCAGCAGTTTCCGGGACAGGGGAGGGGATGAGCAGTTCTTC
>TRBJ2-5|TRBV2|TRBD2|NA
CASKVAGGETQYF
TGTGCCAGCAAGGTAGCGGGAGGAGAGACCCAGTACTTC
>TRBJ1-1|TRBV2|TRBD1|few
CASRTPGQANTEAFF
TGTGCCAGCAGGACCCCCGGACAGGCGAACACTGAAGCTTTCTTT
>TRBJ2-1|TRBV5-1|NA|NA
CASSGEGEQFF
TGCGCCAGCAGCGGAGAGGGTGAGCAGTTCTTC
>TRBJ2-5|TRBV13|TRBD2|NA
CASTLGRGLETQYF
TGTGCCAGCACCCTTGGGAGGGGCTTAGAGACCCAGTACTTC
>TRBJ1-2|TRBV28|NA|NA
CASSSSRDYTF
TGTGCCAGCAGTTCCTCCAGAGACTACACCTTC
>TRBJ1-3|TRBV28|NA|many
CASSLTAGNTIYF
TGTGCCAGCAGTTTGACGGCAGGAAACACCATATATTTT
>TRBJ2-3|TRBV5-1|TRBD2|NA
CASSFAGGVDTQYF
TGCGCCAGCAGCTTCGCGGGAGGGGTAGATACGCAGTATTTT
>TRBJ2-1|TRBV7-6|NA|NA
CASSLIGAGGRSYNEQFF
TGTGCCAGCAGCTTAATTGGAGCTGGCGGGCGCTCCTACAATGAGCAGTTCTTC
>TRBJ1-2|TRBV29-1|NA|few
CSVEWLGKDGYTF
TGCAGCGTTGAATGGTTAGGCAAGGATGGCTACACCTTC
>TRBJ2-7|TRBV4-2|NA|few
CASSQGGASASYEQYF
TGTGCCAGCAGCCAAGGAGGTGCTAGCGCATCCTACGAGCAGTACTTC
>TRBJ1-6|TRBV20-1|NA|many
CSAREGSYNSPLHF
TGCAGTGCTAGAGAGGGATCCTATAATTCACCCCTCCACTTT
>TRBJ2-7|TRBV7-9|NA|few
CASSSSDKSPGEQYF
TGTGCCAGCAGCTCTTCGGATAAATCCCCCGGCGAGCAGTACTTC
>TRBJ2-5|TRBV6-2/TRBV6-3|NA|many
CASSYSGTTQETQYF
TGTGCCAGCAGTTACTCCGGGACAACGCAAGAGACCCAGTACTTC
>TRBJ2-3|TRBV7-7|NA|NA
CASSPTSYDTQYF
TGTGCCAGCAGCCCGACTAGTTACGATACGCAGTATTTT
>TRBJ2-1|TRBV7-3|NA|few
CASSLSPPDNEQFF
TGTGCCAGCAGCTTATCTCCCCCGGACAATGAGCAGTTCTTC
>TRBJ1-5|TRBV24-1|NA|NA
CATSDPRTDNQPQHF
TGTGCCACCAGTGACCCTAGGACAGATAATCAGCCCCAGCATTTT
>TRBJ2-6|TRBV5-4|TRBD1|NA
CASSSRTGTLGANVLTF
TGTGCCAGCAGCTCCCGGACAGGAACTCTGGGGGCCAACGTCCTGACTTTC
>TRBJ2-1|TRBV7-2|NA|many
CASSIPLNEQFF
TGTGCCAGCAGCATCCCTCTCAATGAGCAGTTCTTC
>TRBJ2-1|TRBV19|NA|many
CASSSQGYNEQFF
TGTGCCAGTAGTTCCCAGGGTTACAATGAGCAGTTCTTC
>TRBJ1-1|TRBV7-8|TRBD1|many
CASRRDRGGMNTEAFF
TGTGCCAGCAGGCGGGACAGGGGTGGAATGAACACTGAAGCTTTCTTT
>TRBJ2-3|TRBV18|TRBD2|NA
CASSPTSGRPDTQYF
TGTGCCAGCTCACCGACTAGCGGGAGGCCAGATACGCAGTATTTT
>TRBJ2-4|TRBV7-7|NA|many
CASSEGGAKNIQYF
TGTGCCAGCTCTGAGGGAGGTGCCAAAAACATTCAGTACTTC
>TRBJ2-1|TRBV7-2|TRBD1|many
CASSFSDRAHNEQFF
TGTGCCAGCAGCTTTTCGGACAGGGCTCACAATGAGCAGTTCTTC
>TRBJ2-1|TRBV14|TRBD2|medium-sized
CASSQEGPAGGYNEQFF
TGTGCCAGCAGCCAAGAAGGTCCAGCGGGAGGGTACAATGAGCAGTTCTTC
>TRBJ1-2|TRBV10-2|TRBD1|many
CASSESGTGPGYGYTF
TGCGCCAGCAGTGAGTCGGGGACAGGGCCGGGCTATGGCTACACCTTC
>TRBJ2-7|TRBV20-1|NA|many
CSASETTYEQYF
TGCAGTGCTAGTGAAACCACCTACGAGCAGTACTTC
>TRBJ1-6|TRBV9|NA|many
CASSVGREAPLHF
TGTGCCAGCAGCGTAGGGAGGGAGGCACCCCTCCACTTT
>TRBJ1-2|TRBV12-3/TRBV12-4|TRBD1|many
CASSFGGQASYGYTF
TGTGCCAGCAGTTTTGGAGGACAGGCTTCCTATGGCTACACCTTC
>TRBJ2-1|TRBV20-1|NA|few
CSARVRDNSYNEQFF
TGCAGTGCTAGAGTCCGGGACAACTCCTACAATGAGCAGTTCTTC
>TRBJ2-7|TRBV5-1|TRBD1|NA
CASSFTGTALYEQYF
TGCGCCAGCAGCTTTACCGGGACAGCCCTCTACGAGCAGTACTTC
>TRBJ2-7|TRBV20-1|TRBD2|many
CSARTSGVSYEQYF
TGCAGTGCGAGGACTAGCGGGGTCTCCTACGAGCAGTACTTC
>TRBJ1-5|TRBV19|NA|many
CASSPRQVNQPQHF
TGTGCCAGTAGCCCCAGACAGGTTAATCAGCCCCAGCATTTT
>TRBJ2-1|TRBV4-1|TRBD2|many
CASSQESLAGYNEQFF
TGCGCCAGCAGCCAAGAGTCCCTAGCGGGGTACAATGAGCAGTTCTTC
>TRBJ2-7|TRBV7-6|NA|many
CASSSGLSYEQYF
TGTGCCAGCAGCTCCGGACTGTCCTACGAGCAGTACTTC
>TRBJ2-7|TRBV12-3/TRBV12-4|NA|NA
CASSFPAEAGTYEQYF
TGTGCCAGCAGTTTCCCCGCCGAGGCAGGGACCTACGAGCAGTACTTC